Presented here are 26 T cell receptor delta chains from one specimen sequenced in a study of gamma-delta T cells after stem cell transplantation. TCRdb re-called the RT-PCR reads through CATT. The sample has about 4,600 delta-chain clones; more than 1.5% are singletons. The material sequenced was gamma-delta T cells. The receptors were gathered from a human donor. It is not recorded whose cells these are; they may come from a transplant donor.

This clone came up a few times. TCRdb lists the protein of a much larger clone for this DNA, which differs at residue 9, so this is likely a read error; the protein given here is translated from the DNA itself. This chain links TRDV2 with TRDJ1; the match to TRDD3 covers 9 bases. The CDR3 is 18 residues long. The germline gives CDR1 GEAIGNYY, CDR2 EKD. V shed 0 bases, J shed 0 bases, and the junction held 10 bases outside the gene matches. The CDR3, as DNA: TGTGCCTGTGACACCGTTTCGACTAGGGGATACGACACCGATAAACTCATCTTT. The encoded protein is CACDTVSTRGYDTDKLIF.

Turning to this clone: A read error likely explains this, since a far larger clone differs by one base. Other DNA sequences from this sample encode an identical CDR3 as well. This sequence joins TRDV2 and TRDJ1, with TRDD3 matching over 12 bases. The CDR3 is made up of 17 amino acids. Germline values: CDR1 GEAIGNYY, CDR2 EKD. CDR3 in DNA: TGCGCCTGTGACAAACTGGGGGATACACCGCACACCGATAAACTCATCTTT. It is translated as CACDKLGDTPHTDKLIF.

This clone was found a few times. This sequence is one base from a far larger clone and is likely a read error. Other DNA sequences in the sample encode the same CDR3. The chain uses TRDV2 and TRDJ1, with 13 nucleotides matching TRDD3. V gave up 0 bases and J gave up 5 bases; unmatched junction bases: 17. CDR3 size: 20 residues. Germline V gives CDR1 GEAIGNYY, CDR2 EKD. DNA of the CDR3: TGTGCCTGTGACACCGTCGCTGGAACTGGGGGATACGCAGTTAATGATAAACTCATCTTT. The encoded protein is CACDTVAGTGGYAVNDKLIF.

This clone is labeled medium-sized (0.01 to 0.1%). The chain links TRDV2 to TRDJ1; TRDD3 matches 9 bases. Germline loops: CDR1 GEAIGNYY, CDR2 EKD. V trimming: 1 base; J trimming: 0 bases; junction bases outside the gene matches: 11. The CDR3 covers 18 residues. The CDR3 DNA follows: TGTGCCTGTGACACTGTGGTTACTGGGGGACCGTACACCGATAAACTCATCTTT. Protein: CACDTVVTGGPYTDKLIF.

This clone was seen a handful of times. The protein recorded in TCRdb matches a much larger clone and deviates from this DNA's translation at residues 5 and 6, suggesting a read error; the protein here is obtained by translating the DNA. The rearrangement uses TRDV2 and TRDJ3; 9 positions agree with TRDD3. Germline V CDR1 and CDR2: GEAIGNYY, EKD. V shed 2 bases and J 2 bases; nucleotides not matched to a gene: 6. The CDR3 runs 18 residues. For the CDR3, the DNA is TGTGCCTGTGACAAAGTGGGGGATAGTACCTGGGACACCCGACAGATGTTTTTC. Its translation: CACDKVGDSTWDTRQMFF.

Comments on this clone: The protein TCRdb gives is from a much larger clone and does not agree with this DNA's translation at residue 15, likely a read error; the protein shown here comes from the DNA. The chain joins TRDV2 to TRDJ1; 10 bases agree with TRDD3. CDR1 GEAIGNYY and CDR2 EKD come from the germline V gene. The CDR3 runs 18 residues. CDR3 nucleotides: TGTGCCTGTGACCCGGTCCTTGGGGGATACCGGTACACCGATGAACTCATCTTT. It encodes CACDPVLGGYRYTDELIF.

In this sample, this clone turned up a few times. A much bigger clone sits one base away, suggesting this may be a read error. Other DNA sequences in this sample translate to the same CDR3. The chain recombines TRDV2 with TRDJ1, with a possible D match to TRDD3 (6 bases). The CDR3 covers 14 residues. Germline loops: CDR1 GEAIGNYY, CDR2 EKD. In nucleotides, the CDR3 is TGCGCCTGTGACACCGTGGGGATGGGTGATAAACTCATCTTT. Translating gives CACDTVGMGDKLIF.

Turning to this clone: TCRdb's protein, taken from a much larger clone, differs from this DNA's translation at residue 5, likely owing to a read error; the protein displayed comes from the DNA. This rearrangement joins TRDV2 to TRDJ1; D uncertain. Trimming pared 1 base from V and 4 bases from J, leaving 15 bases between. CDR3 size: 15 residues. CDR1 is GEAIGNYY, CDR2 EKD, per germline. The CDR3 coding sequence is TGTGCCTGTGACACTCTGCGGGACCGTGGCGATAAACTCATCTTT. As protein: CACDTLRDRGDKLIF.

This clone has a handful of counts. This DNA's translation and the protein TCRdb lists, from a much larger clone, do not match at residue 3, likely due to a read error; the protein shown is translated from the DNA. The gene calls are TRDV2 and TRDJ1; 9 positions match TRDD3. In germline, CDR1 is GEAIGNYY, CDR2 EKD. The CDR3 loop spans 16 amino acids. Here the CDR3 DNA reads TGTGCCCGTGACTTACTGGGGGACTTCAACACCGATAAACTCATCTTT. It encodes CARDLLGDFNTDKLIF.

V gene TRDV2 combines with J gene TRDJ1, with TRDD3 matching 10 bases. Germline assignment: CDR1 GEAIGNYY and CDR2 EKD. J gave up 0 bases and V 1 base, and 13 bases lay outside the gene matches. The CDR3 is made up of 19 amino acids. DNA of the CDR3: TGTGCCTGTGACACGGTCTATGGGGGGGATACGCGGGACACCGATAAACTCATCTTT. It yields the protein CACDTVYGGDTRDTDKLIF.

Concerning this clone: TCRdb's protein for this DNA is that of a much larger clone and differs from the translation at residue 9, likely a read error; the protein shown is the DNA translation. The rearrangement joins TRDV2 to TRDJ1, with 9 bases lining up with TRDD3. CDR3 size: 17 residues. Germline CDR1 GEAIGNYY, CDR2 EKD. The V and J ends lost 3 bases and 0 bases, in that order; junction bases with no gene match: 10. The CDR3 here is CACDGLGDPLNTDKLIF. The CDR3 DNA sequence: TGTGCCTGTGACGGACTGGGGGACCCTCTTAACACCGATAAACTCATCTTT.

The table lists this clone with a few counts. Other DNA sequences within the sample encode an identical CDR3. The rearrangement joins TRDV2 to TRDJ1, with TRDD3 matching over 13 bases. Germline trimming cut 3 bases from V and 1 base from J; bases unmatched to any gene: 10. The CDR3 consists of 18 residues. Germline CDR1 is GEAIGNYY and CDR2 is EKD. The CDR3 sequence is CACDQVTGGYATTDKLIF. The DNA of the CDR3 is TGTGCCTGTGACCAGGTAACTGGGGGATACGCGACCACCGATAAACTCATCTTT.

For this clone: TCRdb shows a much larger clone's protein in place of this DNA's translation, and the two differ at residue 5, likely through a read error; the protein shown is translated from the DNA. The chain joins TRDV2 to TRDJ1; TRDD3 matches 8 bases. The CDR3 is 17 residues long. Germline-derived CDR1 and CDR2 are GEAIGNYY and EKD. V was clipped by 2 bases and J by 0 bases; unmatched bases: 10. The DNA of the CDR3 is TGTGCCTGTGACATCCTTACTGGGGGTTCGTACACCGATAAACTCATCTTT. Translated, it gives CACDILTGGSYTDKLIF.

The sample holds a few counts of this clone. Translating this DNA gives a protein that differs at residue 4 from the TCRdb one, which belongs to a much larger clone; a read error is likely, and the protein shown is this translation. The J gene is TRDJ2, the V gene TRDV2; 13 bases are shared with TRDD3. Per the germline V gene, CDR1 is GEAIGNYY and CDR2 is EKD. The J segment lost 10 bases and the V segment lost 5 bases, leaving 15 bases of the junction unmatched. This CDR3 comprises 17 residues. The CDR3 protein is CACGTLATGGYGKQLFF. As DNA, the CDR3 is TGTGCCTGTGGCACGTTAGCTACTGGGGGATACGGTAAACAACTCTTCTTT.

There are a few counts of this clone. A read error is the likely source, as a far larger clone sits one nucleotide away. Other DNA sequences in the sample encode the same CDR3. The chain couples TRDV2 to TRDJ1; possibly TRDD3 for D (6 bases). In germline, CDR1 is GEAIGNYY, CDR2 EKD. The CDR3 loop spans 16 amino acids. The CDR3 sequence is CACDTVGGGNTDKLIF. The CDR3 bases are TGCGCCTGTGACACCGTTGGGGGGGGAAACACCGATAAACTCATCTTT.

Points on this clone: With only one base between it and a far larger clone, this is likely a read error. Distinct nucleotide sequences in the sample also encode this CDR3. The chain carries TRDV2 and TRDJ1, with 11 bases lining up with TRDD3. Unmatched junction bases numbered 13, after V lost 6 bases and J lost 5 bases. The germline gives CDR1 GEAIGNYY, CDR2 EKD. The CDR3 is 16 residues long. The CDR3: CACYSITGGYVDKLIF. CDR3 DNA sequence: TGTGCCTGTTATTCGATTACTGGGGGATATGTAGATAAACTCATCTTT.

This clone was found a few times. The J gene is TRDJ1, the V gene TRDV2, with 10 bases that match TRDD3. After removal of 1 base from V and 0 bases from J, the junction contained 13 bases not matched to a gene. Germline CDR1 GEAIGNYY, CDR2 EKD. CDR3 length: 19 amino acids. CDR3 sequence reads: CACDTVYGGDTGYTDKLIF. In DNA, the CDR3 is TGTGCCTGTGACACGGTCTATGGGGGGGATACGGGATACACCGATAAACTCATCTTT.

This clone showed up just a few times. It is likely a read error: a sequence one base away is far more abundant. In the same sample, other DNA sequences code for this CDR3. The rearrangement links TRDV2 to TRDJ1; unclear D gene. Trimming cost V 1 base and J 4 bases, with 15 bases left between them. CDR1 GEAIGNYY and CDR2 EKD come from the germline V gene. CDR3 length: 15 amino acids. CDR3 region: CACDTLGTANDKLIF. CDR3 coding DNA: TGTGCCTGTGACACACTCGGGACGGCCAACGATAAACTCATCTTT.

The chain has TRDV2 and TRDJ1; 12 bases match TRDD3. CDR3 size: 18 residues. Germline CDR1 is GEAIGNYY and CDR2 is EKD. Trimming at V came to 0 bases and at J to 4 bases, leaving 11 bases not matched to a gene. CDR3 protein: CACDTLNLGDTVVDKLIF. CDR3 DNA: TGTGCCTGTGACACCTTAAACCTGGGGGATACGGTTGTCGATAAACTCATCTTT.

This clone was observed a handful of times. Since a far larger clone is one base different, this is likely a read error. Other DNA variants within this sample encode the same CDR3. The chain uses TRDV2 and TRDJ1; D is ambiguous. The germline V gene has CDR1 GEAIGNYY and CDR2 EKD. The CDR3 totals 16 residues. This chain's CDR3 is CACDTVEELYTDKLIF. CDR3 coding DNA: TGTGCCTGTGACACCGTGGAGGAGTTATACACCGATAAGCTCATCTTT.

This clone was recorded a few times. TCRdb's listed protein matches a much larger clone and diverges from this DNA's translation at residue 12, likely through a read error; the protein shown comes from the DNA. The rearrangement joins TRDV2 to TRDJ1, with TRDD3 matching 11 bases. The germline V gene has CDR1 GEAIGNYY and CDR2 EKD. V shed 3 bases, J shed 3 bases, and the junction held 11 bases outside the gene matches. The CDR3 sequence is 17 residues long. DNA of the CDR3: TGTGCCTGTGACTTCCTGGGGGATACTCCGTACGCCGATAAACTCATCTTT. Amino acids: CACDFLGDTPYADKLIF.

This clone counts as medium-sized. This may be a read error, as it is one base from a much larger clone. The V and J genes are TRDV2 and TRDJ1; 11 positions match TRDD3. In germline, CDR1 is GEAIGNYY, CDR2 EKD. The CDR3 length is 16 residues. Trimming cost V 6 bases and J 3 bases; bases outside gene matches: 11. In nucleotides, the CDR3 is TGTGCCTGTTATTCGATTACTGGGGGATATGCCGATAAACTCATCTTT. Its translation is CACYSITGGYADKLIF.

About this clone itself: Since a far larger clone is one base different, this is likely a read error. The chain uses TRDV2 and TRDJ1, with 10 bases lining up with TRDD3. The CDR3 spans 24 residues. CDR1 GEAIGNYY and CDR2 EKD come from the germline V gene. CDR3 DNA: TGTGCCTGTGACAGCCTCCTGGGGGATAGGGGGGGGATACAGGGCGAAAGGTACACCGATAAACTCACCTTT. This sequence encodes CACDSLLGDRGGIQGERYTDKLTF.

In this sample, this clone turned up a few times. The protein in TCRdb stems from a much larger clone and differs at residue 4 from this DNA's translation, likely a read error; here the protein is translated from the DNA. The DNA of the CDR3 is TGTGCCTGTGGCACTGTAGGGGGATACGGTGACACCGATAAACTCATCTTT. Protein product: CACGTVGGYGDTDKLIF. The rearrangement links TRDV2 to TRDJ1; 10 bases are shared with TRDD3. V was pared by 5 bases and J by 0 bases, with 11 bases of the junction left unmatched. The CDR3 is 17 residues long. The germline CDR1 and CDR2 sequences are GEAIGNYY and EKD.

This clone was detected only a few times. Since a far larger clone is one base different, this is likely a read error. Other DNA variants within this sample encode the same CDR3. V gene TRDV2 combines with J gene TRDJ1; D might be TRDD3 (6 bases). This CDR3 region has 18 residues. Germline V gives CDR1 GEAIGNYY, CDR2 EKD. V lost 2 bases to trimming and J lost 0 bases, with 21 bases between them. The CDR3 DNA reads TGTGCCTGTGACAGTGTACTGGGAGATAAGGGGGACACCGATAAACTCATCTTT. Protein sequence: CACDSVLGDKGDTDKLIF.

This clone was counted a few times. A clone one base away is much larger, so this may be a read error. Additional DNA sequences in this sample encode the identical CDR3. The V call is TRDV2, the J call TRDJ1, with 7 bases matching TRDD3. There are 16 residues in the CDR3. Germline CDR1 is GEAIGNYY and CDR2 is EKD. CDR3 DNA sequence: TGTGCCTGCGACACCCTGGGGGGTCAGTACACCGATAAACTCATCTTT. Amino acids: CACDTLGGQYTDKLIF.